Following are 4 T cell receptor beta chains from one sample sequenced in a study of shared clonotypes between healthy human individuals. Sequencing used immunoSEQ multiplex PCR; TCRdb keeps in-frame clones, though not all of them. Of 1.5 million to 2.5 million clones listed, just under 95% are singletons. Cells designated naive CD8 were CD45RO-negative and were positively selected for CCR7, with terminally differentiated effector memory CD45RA+ cells excluded. The sample consisted of naive CD8+ T cells sorted from blood. The receptors shown here come from a man aged 18 to 35 in good health.

This chain connects TRBV9 to TRBJ2-1; D remains unclear. The germline V and J ends were trimmed by 4 bases and 3 bases, with 11 bases remaining between them. The CDR3 consists of 14 residues. Looked up from germline, CDR1 is SGDLS and CDR2 is YYNGEE. The CDR3 region has the DNA TGTGCCAGCAGCCCCCGGACGGACTACAATGAGCAGTTCTTC. Its protein is CASSPRTDYNEQFF.

Points on this clone: The sample has other DNA sequences that encode this CDR3 too. The chain joins TRBV11-2 to TRBJ2-7; D assignment may be TRBD1 or TRBD2 (5 bases each). CDR1 and CDR2 (germline): SGHAT, FQNNGV. The length of the CDR3 is 14 residues. V gave up 3 bases and J gave up 2 bases, with 11 bases separating them. The CDR3 loop is CASSLSRGPYEQYF. The CDR3 bases are TGTGCCAGCAGCTTGTCTCGGGGACCCTACGAGCAGTACTTC.

The V and J genes are TRBV6-1 and TRBJ1-6, with 8 positions matching TRBD1. V lost 3 bases and J lost 7; bases outside the gene matches: 2. The germline V gene has CDR1 MNHNS and CDR2 SASEGT. The CDR3 extends over 14 amino acids. Here the CDR3 reads CASSEDRVNSPLHF. The CDR3 DNA follows: TGTGCCAGCAGTGAGGACAGGGTCAATTCACCCCTCCACTTT.

This clone was detected only once. J is TRBJ1-2 and V is TRBV6-5; 7 bases agree with TRBD1. This CDR3 has 15 amino acids. CDR1 and CDR2 from the germline V gene are MNHEY and SVGAGI. V gave up 0 bases and J gave up 8 bases; unmatched junction bases: 9. The CDR3 nucleotides read TGTGCCAGCAGTTACTCGTGGGACAGCCTTGAGGGCTACACCTTC. Protein product: CASSYSWDSLEGYTF.